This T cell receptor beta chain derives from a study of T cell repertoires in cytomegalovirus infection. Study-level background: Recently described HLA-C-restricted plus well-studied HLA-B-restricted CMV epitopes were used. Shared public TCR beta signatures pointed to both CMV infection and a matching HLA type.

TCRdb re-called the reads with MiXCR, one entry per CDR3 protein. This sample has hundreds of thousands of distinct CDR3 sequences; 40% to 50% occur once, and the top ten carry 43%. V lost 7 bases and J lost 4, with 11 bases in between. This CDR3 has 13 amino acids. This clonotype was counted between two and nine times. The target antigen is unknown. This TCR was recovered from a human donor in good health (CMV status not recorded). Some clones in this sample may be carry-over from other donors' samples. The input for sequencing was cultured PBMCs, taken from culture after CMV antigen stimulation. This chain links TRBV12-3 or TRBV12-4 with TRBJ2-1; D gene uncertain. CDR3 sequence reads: CASNPNGYNEQFF. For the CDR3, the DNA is TGTGCCAGCAACCCCAATGGATACAATGAGCAGTTCTTC.